What follows are 17 T cell receptor beta chains derived from one specimen sequenced in a study of T cell repertoires in cytomegalovirus infection. TCRdb itself ran the reads through MiXCR, one entry per CDR3 protein. The repertoire includes fewer than 300,000 distinct CDR3 sequences, over 20% of them detected once, and roughly 14% sits in the top ten. Sequences were obtained from PBMCs. The receptors stem from a human donor in good health (CMV status not recorded). Some clones in this sample may be carry-over from other donors' samples.

This clonotype was seen more than once but under ten times. The rearrangement links TRBV10-1 to TRBJ1-1; D is uncertain. The ends were cut back, 2 bases at V and 0 bases at J, with 16 bases in the middle. Germline V gene lookup returns CDR1 WNHNN and CDR2 SYGVQD (reference sequence). The CDR3 runs to 17 residues. CDR3 nucleotide sequence: TGCGCCAGCAGTGAGAGAACCCAGAGACCTATGAACACTGAAGCTTTCTTT. Translation: CASSERTQRPMNTEAFF.

The sample holds many counts of this clonotype. The rearrangement joins TRBV7-2 to TRBJ1-5, with D unclear. The ends were cut back, 1 base at V and 6 bases at J, with 10 bases in the middle. The CDR3 is made up of 14 amino acids. Per germline, CDR1 SGHTA and CDR2 FQGNSA. The CDR3 DNA reads TGTGCCAGCAGCTTAGGATCCGGCGGTCAGCCCCAGCATTTT. It codes for CASSLGSGGQPQHF.

This clonotype was picked up many times. The V and J genes are TRBV7-2 and TRBJ1-4; no clear D gene. The CDR3 sequence is 14 residues long. V dropped 3 bases and J dropped 7 bases, with 12 bases sitting between them. Germline values: CDR1 SGHTA, CDR2 FQGNSA. The CDR3: CASSFSVFGEKLFF. The DNA for the CDR3 is TGTGCCAGCAGCTTTTCCGTGTTTGGTGAAAAACTGTTTTTT. The full variable domain, completed using reference TRBV7-2 and TRBJ1-4, is GAGVSQSPSNKVTEKGKDVELRCDPISGHTALYWYRQSLGQGLEFLIYFQGNSAPDKSGLPSDRFSAERTGGSVSTLTIQRTQQEDSAVYLCASSFSVFGEKLFFGSGTQLSVL.

The chain joins TRBV29-1 to TRBJ2-5; a weak D match, TRBD1 (6 bases). CDR1 is SQVTM, CDR2 ANQGSEA, per germline. This CDR3 spans 12 amino acids. Trimming took 7 bases from V and 3 from J, leaving 12 bases between them. The CDR3 bases are TGCAGCGCGACGCCAGGGGAAGAGACCCAGTACTTC. Translation: CSATPGEETQYF.

The gene calls are TRBV20-1 and TRBJ2-3; 7 nucleotides align to TRBD2. The CDR3 spans 13 residues. Trimming cost V 5 bases and J 1 base; bases outside gene matches: 3. Looked up from germline, CDR1 is DFQATT and CDR2 is SNEGSKA (reference sequence). DNA of the CDR3: TGCAGTGCTTATACTAGCGGCACAGATACGCAGTATTTT. Translated, it gives CSAYTSGTDTQYF.

The chain couples TRBV28 to TRBJ2-1; D gene unclear. This CDR3 comprises 15 residues. CDR1 is MDHEN, CDR2 SYDVKM, per germline. Trimming took 6 bases from V and 0 from J, leaving 12 bases between them. The CDR3 reads CASSIGSSSYNEQFF. As DNA, the CDR3 is TGTGCCAGCAGCATCGGTTCTAGCTCCTACAATGAGCAGTTCTTC. The full variable domain, with the rest looked up from reference TRBV28 and TRBJ2-1, is DVKVTQSSRYLVKRTGEKVFLECVQDMDHENMFWYRQDPGLGLRLIYFSYDVKMKEKGDIPEGYSVSREKKERFSLILESASTNQTSMYLCASSIGSSSYNEQFFGPGTRLTVL.

The table lists this clonotype with many counts. The V gene is TRBV20-1, the J gene TRBJ2-3; no clear D. Trimming pared 0 bases from V and 0 bases from J, leaving 7 bases between. CDR3 size: 14 residues. CDR1 DFQATT and CDR2 SNEGSKA come from the germline V gene (reference sequence). The CDR3 region has the DNA TGCAGTGCTAGAGACAGGCAAAGCACAGATACGCAGTATTTT. Its translation: CSARDRQSTDTQYF.

At least ten counts were recorded for this clonotype. The V and J genes are TRBV12-3 or TRBV12-4 and TRBJ2-1; 15 bases are a match to TRBD2. The V gene end was trimmed by 5 bases and the J gene end by 7 bases; junction bases not matched to a gene: 12. The CDR3 runs 18 residues. CDR3 bases: TGTGCCAGCAGTCTGAGGACTAGCGGGAGGGCCTCGAGGAATGAGCAGTTCTTC. Its translation: CASSLRTSGRASRNEQFF.

This chain uses TRBV29-1 with TRBJ2-3, with a possible D match to TRBD2 (6 bases). The V and J ends lost 4 bases and 1 base respectively, with 6 bases between them. The CDR3 extends over 12 amino acids. Germline V gives CDR1 SQVTM, CDR2 ANQGSEA. The CDR3 region is CSVAGGTDTQYF. CDR3 sequence (DNA): TGCAGCGTTGCGGGAGGCACAGATACGCAGTATTTT.

The chain recombines TRBV20-1 with TRBJ2-1; 9 bases map to TRBD2. Germline V gene lookup returns CDR1 DFQATT and CDR2 SNEGSKA (reference sequence). The J segment lost 0 bases and the V segment lost 0 bases, leaving 6 bases of the junction unmatched. The CDR3 loop spans 17 amino acids. In DNA form, the CDR3 reads TGCAGTGCTAGAGATTCCGCTAGCGGGATCTCCTACAATGAGCAGTTCTTC. Amino acid sequence: CSARDSASGISYNEQFF.

This rearrangement joins TRBV6-2 or TRBV6-3 to TRBJ2-7; D possibly corresponds to TRBD1 (6 bases). Per germline, CDR1 MNHEY and CDR2 SVGEGT. V was trimmed by 6 bases and J by 6 bases, leaving 18 bases between them. This CDR3 has 14 amino acids. CDR3 sequence reads: CASSPQGDRGEQYF. CDR3 coding DNA: TGTGCCAGCAGCCCACAGGGCGACAGAGGCGAGCAGTACTTC.

The J gene is TRBJ1-5, the V gene TRBV2, with TRBD1 matching 9 bases. Trimming at V came to 6 bases and at J to 7 bases, leaving 7 bases not matched to a gene. Germline loops: CDR1 SNHLY, CDR2 FYNNEI. This CDR3 is built from 14 residues. Here the CDR3 reads CASSGQGSRQPQHF. The CDR3 DNA sequence: TGTGCCAGCAGCGGACAGGGGTCCAGGCAGCCCCAGCATTTT.

The sample holds many counts of this clonotype. The V and J genes are TRBV7-2 and TRBJ2-7; possibly TRBD1 or TRBD2 for D (7 bases each). Per the germline V gene, CDR1 is SGHTA and CDR2 is FQGNSA. Trimming pared 3 bases from V and 2 bases from J, leaving 14 bases between. The CDR3 length is 15 residues. The CDR3 DNA sequence: TGTGCCAGCAGCTTCGGGAGGACAGGAACCTACGAGCAGTACTTC. Its protein is CASSFGRTGTYEQYF. Using reference TRBV7-2 and TRBJ2-7 for the parts outside the CDR3, the full variable domain is GAGVSQSPSNKVTEKGKDVELRCDPISGHTALYWYRQSLGQGLEFLIYFQGNSAPDKSGLPSDRFSAERTGGSVSTLTIQRTQQEDSAVYLCASSFGRTGTYEQYFGPGTRLTVT.

Regarding this clonotype: A read error is possible here, since a much larger clone lies one base away. The gene calls are TRBV28 and TRBJ1-2; 8 bases are shared with TRBD1. This CDR3 has 13 residues. Germline CDR1 is MDHEN and CDR2 is SYDVKM. With V trimmed by 8 bases and J by 4 bases, 6 bases remained unmatched. The CDR3 nucleotides read TGTGCCAGCGTCAGGGGACAGGTCTATGGCTACACCTTC. Encoded protein: CASVRGQVYGYTF.

The chain employs TRBV20-1 and TRBJ1-4; 7 positions agree with TRBD1. Germline V gene data show CDR1 as DFQATT and CDR2 as SNEGSKA (reference sequence). Trimming at V came to 6 bases and at J to 6 bases, leaving 7 bases not matched to a gene. The CDR3 is made up of 13 amino acids. This CDR3 reads CSAKRGGDEKLFF. Here the CDR3 DNA reads TGCAGTGCAAAAAGAGGGGGCGATGAAAAACTGTTTTTT.

V usage is TRBV28 and J usage is TRBJ1-2, with 9 bases aligning to TRBD1. Germline CDR1 MDHEN, CDR2 SYDVKM. The length of the CDR3 is 15 residues. V was pared by 4 bases and J by 3 bases, with 6 bases of the junction left unmatched. The CDR3 region has the DNA TGTGCCAGCAGTTACCCGGGACAGGGTTACTATGGCTACACCTTC. Translation: CASSYPGQGYYGYTF.

J is TRBJ2-1 and V is TRBV28; 8 bases agree with TRBD2. Germline-derived CDR1 and CDR2 are MDHEN and SYDVKM. Trimming at V came to 7 bases and at J to 0 bases, leaving 8 bases not matched to a gene. This CDR3 comprises 16 residues. This chain's CDR3 is CASKIYSGSSYNEQFF. DNA of the CDR3: TGTGCCAGCAAGATATACAGCGGGAGCTCCTACAATGAGCAGTTCTTC.